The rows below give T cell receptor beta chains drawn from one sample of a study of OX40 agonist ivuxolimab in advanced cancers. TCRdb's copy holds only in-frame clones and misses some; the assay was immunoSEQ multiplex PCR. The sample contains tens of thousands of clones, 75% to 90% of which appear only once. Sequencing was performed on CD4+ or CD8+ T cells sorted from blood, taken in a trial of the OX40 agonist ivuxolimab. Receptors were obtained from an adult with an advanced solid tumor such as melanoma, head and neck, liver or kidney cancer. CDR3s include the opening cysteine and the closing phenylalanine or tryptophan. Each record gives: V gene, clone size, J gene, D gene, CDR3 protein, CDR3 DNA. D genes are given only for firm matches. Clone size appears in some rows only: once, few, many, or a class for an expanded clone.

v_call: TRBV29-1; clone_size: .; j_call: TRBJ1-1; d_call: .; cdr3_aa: CSAPGTEAFF; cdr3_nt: TGCAGCGCCCCTGGGACTGAAGCTTTCTTT
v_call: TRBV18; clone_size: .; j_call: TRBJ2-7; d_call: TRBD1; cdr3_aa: CASSQTGTESEQYF; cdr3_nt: TGTGCCAGCTCACAGACCGGGACAGAGAGCGAGCAGTACTTC
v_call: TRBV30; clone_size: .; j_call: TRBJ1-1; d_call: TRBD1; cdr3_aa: CAWIGQGFGFRTEAFF; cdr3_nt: TGTGCCTGGATAGGACAGGGCTTTGGCTTTAGGACTGAAGCTTTCTTT
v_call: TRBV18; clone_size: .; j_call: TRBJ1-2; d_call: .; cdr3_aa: CASSPGRDYGYTF; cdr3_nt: TGTGCCAGCTCGCCGGGACGGGACTATGGCTACACCTTC
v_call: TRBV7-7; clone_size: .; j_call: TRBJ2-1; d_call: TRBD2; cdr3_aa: CASSPLPASGGAANEQFF; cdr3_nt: TGTGCTAGCAGCCCCCTTCCTGCTAGCGGGGGGGCCGCCAATGAGCAGTTCTTC
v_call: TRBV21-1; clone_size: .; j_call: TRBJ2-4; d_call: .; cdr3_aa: CASSATSGGFFIAKNIQYF; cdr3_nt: TGTGCCAGCAGCGCGACTAGCGGGGGCTTCTTCATAGCCAAAAACATTCAGTACTTC
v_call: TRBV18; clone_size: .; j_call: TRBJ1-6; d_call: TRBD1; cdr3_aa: CASSPGTGHSPLHF; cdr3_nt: TGTGCCAGCTCACCGGGGACAGGGCATTCACCCCTCCACTTT
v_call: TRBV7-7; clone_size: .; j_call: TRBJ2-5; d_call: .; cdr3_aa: CASSRGSGAQETQYF; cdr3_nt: TGTGCCAGCAGCCGGGGATCCGGGGCTCAAGAGACCCAGTACTTC
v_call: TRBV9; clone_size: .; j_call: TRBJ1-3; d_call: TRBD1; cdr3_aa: CASSERQGSGNTIYF; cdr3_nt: TGTGCCAGCAGCGAGAGACAGGGCTCTGGAAACACCATATATTTT
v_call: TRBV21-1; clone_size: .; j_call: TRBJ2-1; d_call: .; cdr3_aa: CASSARTHLASYNEQFF; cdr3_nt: TGTGCCAGCAGCGCGCGGACTCATTTAGCCTCCTACAATGAGCAGTTCTTC
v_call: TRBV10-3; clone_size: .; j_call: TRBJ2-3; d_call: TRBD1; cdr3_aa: CAISRDREGTDTQYF; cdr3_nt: TGTGCCATCAGCCGGGACAGGGAGGGCACAGATACGCAGTATTTT
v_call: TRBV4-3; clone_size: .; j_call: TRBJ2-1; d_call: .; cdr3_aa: CASSQRTGNEQFF; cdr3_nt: TGCGCCAGCAGCCAAAGAACCGGCAATGAGCAGTTCTTC
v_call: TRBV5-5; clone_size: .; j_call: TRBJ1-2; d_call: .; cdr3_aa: CASSLSYLTEYGYTF; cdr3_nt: TGTGCCAGCAGCTTGAGTTATCTGACCGAATATGGCTACACCTTC
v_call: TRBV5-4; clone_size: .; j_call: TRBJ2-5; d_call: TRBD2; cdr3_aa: CASSGRTSGGLRETQYF; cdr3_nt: TGTGCCAGCAGCGGGCGGACTAGCGGGGGGTTGCGGGAGACCCAGTACTTC
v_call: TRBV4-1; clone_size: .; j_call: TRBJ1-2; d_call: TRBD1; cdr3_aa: CASSQDPAPFRTGLGYTF; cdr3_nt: TGCGCCAGCAGCCAAGATCCGGCCCCCTTCAGGACAGGGTTGGGCTACACCTTC
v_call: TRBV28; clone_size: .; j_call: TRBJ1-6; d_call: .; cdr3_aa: CATSGGIDNSPLHF; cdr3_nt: TGTGCCACCTCGGGGGGTATCGATAATTCACCCCTCCACTTT
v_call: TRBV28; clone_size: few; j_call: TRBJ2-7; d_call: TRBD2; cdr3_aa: CASIILAGYFYEQYF; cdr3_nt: TGTGCCAGCATTATACTAGCGGGGTACTTCTACGAGCAGTACTTC
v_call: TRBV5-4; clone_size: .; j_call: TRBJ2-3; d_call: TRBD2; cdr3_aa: CASSLDRGVTDTQYF; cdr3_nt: TGTGCCAGCAGCTTGGACCGGGGGGTCACAGATACGCAGTATTTT
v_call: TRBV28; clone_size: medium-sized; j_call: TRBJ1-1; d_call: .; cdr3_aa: CASSLEVTEAFF; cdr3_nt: TGTGCCAGCAGTTTAGAGGTTACTGAAGCTTTCTTT
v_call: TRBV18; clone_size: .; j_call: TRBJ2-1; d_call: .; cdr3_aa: CASSSGLGEQFF; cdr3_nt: TGTGCCAGCTCGTCGGGTTTGGGTGAGCAGTTCTTC
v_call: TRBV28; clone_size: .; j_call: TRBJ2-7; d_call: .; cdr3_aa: CASSLSPTYEQYF; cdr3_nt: TGTGCCAGCAGTTTATCCCCTACCTACGAGCAGTACTTC
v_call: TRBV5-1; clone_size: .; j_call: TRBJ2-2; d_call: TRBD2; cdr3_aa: CASSLGTSANTGELFF; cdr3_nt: TGCGCCAGCAGCCTTGGGACTAGCGCGAACACCGGGGAGCTGTTTTTT
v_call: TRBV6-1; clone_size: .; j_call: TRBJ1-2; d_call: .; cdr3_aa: CASSRGVYGYTF; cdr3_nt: TGTGCCAGCAGTCGAGGCGTATATGGCTACACCTTC
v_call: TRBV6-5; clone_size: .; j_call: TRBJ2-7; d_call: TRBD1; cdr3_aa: CASSRTGTGVYEQYF; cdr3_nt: TGTGCCAGCAGTCGAACCGGGACAGGGGTTTACGAGCAGTACTTC
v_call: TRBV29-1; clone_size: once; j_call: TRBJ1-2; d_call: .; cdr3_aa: CSVGGDYGYTF; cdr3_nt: TGCAGCGTTGGAGGGGACTATGGCTACACCTTC
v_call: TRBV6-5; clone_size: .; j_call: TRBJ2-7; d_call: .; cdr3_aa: CASSYSLAQEGEQYF; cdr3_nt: TGTGCCAGCAGTTACTCCCTAGCGCAAGAGGGAGAGCAGTACTTC
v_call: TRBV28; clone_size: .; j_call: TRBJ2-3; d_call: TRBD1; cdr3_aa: CASTPVGGWTDTQYF; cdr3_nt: TGTGCCAGCACCCCTGTAGGGGGCTGGACAGATACGCAGTATTTT
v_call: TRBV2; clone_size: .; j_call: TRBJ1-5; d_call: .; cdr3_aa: CASSQSQGGAQPQHF; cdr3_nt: TGTGCCAGCAGCCAATCTCAGGGAGGGGCTCAGCCCCAGCATTTT
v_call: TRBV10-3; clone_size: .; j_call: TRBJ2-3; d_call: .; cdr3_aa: CAISESDGGRTQYF; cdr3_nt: TGTGCCATCAGTGAGTCAGACGGGGGTCGAACGCAGTATTTT
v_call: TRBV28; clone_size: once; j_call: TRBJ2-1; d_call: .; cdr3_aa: CASTQLNEQFF; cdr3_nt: TGTGCCAGCACACAATTGAATGAGCAGTTCTTC
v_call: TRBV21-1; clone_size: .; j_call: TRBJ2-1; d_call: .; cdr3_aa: CASSKARDRGIWEQFF; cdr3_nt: TGTGCCAGCAGCAAAGCGCGGGACAGGGGGATTTGGGAGCAGTTCTTC
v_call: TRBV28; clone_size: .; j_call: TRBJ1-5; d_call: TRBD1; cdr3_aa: CASTSSGTASNQPQHF; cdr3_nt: TGTGCCAGCACCTCCTCCGGGACAGCTAGCAATCAGCCCCAGCATTTT